The T cell receptor beta chain under discussion was sequenced for a study of blood T cell repertoires in COVID-19. TCRdb's copy holds only in-frame clones and misses some; the assay was immunoSEQ multiplex PCR. The sample includes under 200,000 clones, 70% to 80% seen only once; the top ten take around 20%. The CDR3 is 18 residues long. CDR1 is SNHLY, CDR2 FYNNEI, per germline. V shed 6 bases, J shed 6 bases, and the junction held 12 bases outside the gene matches. Sequenced input: PBMCs or T cells enriched from blood (not recorded which). The receptor was isolated from a woman aged 70-85 years in a cohort exposed to, infected with or recovered from COVID-19 (not recorded which). J is TRBJ2-1 and V is TRBV2; 15 bases align to TRBD2. The CDR3: CASRDLARTSGRANEQFF. The CDR3, as DNA: TGTGCCAGCAGGGACCTCGCCCGGACTAGCGGGAGGGCCAATGAGCAGTTCTTC.